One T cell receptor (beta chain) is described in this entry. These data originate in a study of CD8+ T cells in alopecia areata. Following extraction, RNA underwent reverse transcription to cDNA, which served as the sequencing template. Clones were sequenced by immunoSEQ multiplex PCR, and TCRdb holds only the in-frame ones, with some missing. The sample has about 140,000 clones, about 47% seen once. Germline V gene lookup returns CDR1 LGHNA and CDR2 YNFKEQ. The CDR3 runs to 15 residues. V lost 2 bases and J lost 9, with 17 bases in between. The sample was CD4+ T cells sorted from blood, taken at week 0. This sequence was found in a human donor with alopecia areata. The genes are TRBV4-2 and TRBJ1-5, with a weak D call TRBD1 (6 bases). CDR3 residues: CASSQQQGGLAPQHF. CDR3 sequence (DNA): TGTGCCAGCAGCCAACAACAGGGAGGGTTAGCGCCCCAGCATTTT.